Each of the 6 T cell receptor beta chains below was sequenced from the same sample in a study of beta chain features in type 1 diabetes. Expressed TCRB transcripts were sequenced because the entire RNA isolate underwent reverse transcription. Sequencing used immunoSEQ multiplex PCR; TCRdb keeps in-frame clones, though not all of them. This table holds some 330,000 clones, more than 9.5% found once. Material for sequencing was naive CD4+ T cells from blood. These TCRs come from a woman in her 30s in good health.

The rearrangement uses TRBV7-2 and TRBJ2-3, with D possibly being TRBD1 (5 bases). Deletions cut 3 bases from V and 5 bases from J, with 9 bases between. There are 13 residues in the CDR3. Germline V gene data show CDR1 as SGHTA and CDR2 as FQGNSA. The CDR3: CASSFVQGDTQYF. CDR3 DNA: TGTGCCAGCAGCTTCGTTCAGGGAGATACGCAGTATTTT.

The chain is built from TRBV18 and TRBJ2-7; 8 nucleotides line up with TRBD1. Germline V CDR1 and CDR2: KGHSH, LQKENI. This CDR3 spans 15 amino acids. V shed 5 bases and J 1 base; nucleotides not matched to a gene: 7. The CDR3 region has the DNA TGTGCCAGCTCAGGAAAAGACAGGGGATCCTACGAGCAGTACTTC. Amino acid sequence: CASSGKDRGSYEQYF.

There are a few counts of this clone. This chain joins TRBV4-2 and TRBJ2-2; no firm D call. CDR1 and CDR2 from the germline V gene are LGHNA and YNFKEQ. This CDR3 is built from 16 residues. Trimming shortened V by 0 bases and J by 2 bases, and 10 bases separated the two germline ends. The CDR3 DNA reads TGTGCCAGCAGCCAAGATCCCTCCCCCAACACCGGGGAGCTGTTTTTT. Its translation: CASSQDPSPNTGELFF.

This clone was observed a handful of times. The rearrangement uses TRBV7-2 and TRBJ2-6; 9 bases are shared with TRBD1. With 5 bases clipped from V and 4 bases from J, the junction kept 9 bases outside the gene matches. CDR1 SGHTA and CDR2 FQGNSA come from the germline V gene. The CDR3 runs to 17 residues. The CDR3 loop is CASSRLQGASGANVLTF. The CDR3 DNA reads TGTGCCAGCAGCCGTTTACAGGGGGCGTCAGGGGCCAACGTCCTGACTTTC. Full variable domain (remainder filled in from reference TRBV7-2 and TRBJ2-6): GAGVSQSPSNKVTEKGKDVELRCDPISGHTALYWYRQSLGQGLEFLIYFQGNSAPDKSGLPSDRFSAERTGGSVSTLTIQRTQQEDSAVYLCASSRLQGASGANVLTFGAGSRLTVL.

The genes are TRBV13 and TRBJ2-2; D gene uncertain. The CDR3 loop spans 13 amino acids. Germline values: CDR1 PRHDT, CDR2 FYEKMQ (reference sequence). V was clipped by 5 bases and J by 0 bases, with 4 bases between them. The CDR3 nucleotides are TGTGCCAGCAGCATTACGAACACCGGGGAGCTGTTTTTT. Amino acid sequence: CASSITNTGELFF.

This clone was observed a handful of times. At one end the junction does not follow the germline gene, possibly because of a read error. The chain links TRBV7-7 to TRBJ2-1; D perhaps matches TRBD2 (5 bases). The CDR3 loop spans 13 amino acids. CDR1 is SSHAT and CDR2 is FNYEAQ in the germline V gene (reference sequence). CDR3 DNA sequence: TGTGCTAGCAGCTTACGGAGGAGGCATGAGCAGTTCTTC. It translates to CASSLRRRHEQFF.